This TCR beta chain comes out of a study of OX40 agonist ivuxolimab in advanced cancers. As regards this clone: As yet, its antigen is unknown.

V was trimmed by 3 bases and J by 1 base, leaving 7 bases between them. This CDR3 region has 13 residues. Per germline, CDR1 GTSNPN and CDR2 SVGIG (reference sequence). Broader study findings: Expanded clones tended on average to be more numerous among CD8+ T cells than CD4+. There was clonal expansion of CD4+ and CD8+ blood T cells by week 6 at 0.1 to 3.0 mg/kg. Near-lowest levels of clonal expansion characterized partial responders at 0.1-3.0 mg/kg.

The method was immunoSEQ multiplex PCR; TCRdb's version includes in-frame clones alone and lacks a portion of them. The sample lists roughly 43,000 clones, over 65% occurring once. The chain uses TRBV30 and TRBJ1-3; D is unresolved. Here the sequenced sample was CD4+ or CD8+ T cells sorted from blood, taken in a trial of the OX40 agonist ivuxolimab. The TCR sequence derives from an adult with an advanced solid tumor such as melanoma, head and neck, liver or kidney cancer. Here the CDR3 reads CAWRGGSGNTIYF. The CDR3 DNA reads TGTGCCTGGAGAGGAGGGTCTGGAAACACCATATATTTT. Together with reference TRBV30 and TRBJ1-3, the CDR3 gives the full variable domain: SQTIHQWPATLVQPVGSPLSLECTVEGTSNPNLYWYRQAAGRGLQLLFYSVGIGQISSEVPQNLSASRPQDRQFILSSKKLLLSDSGFYLCAWRGGSGNTIYFGEGSWLTVV.